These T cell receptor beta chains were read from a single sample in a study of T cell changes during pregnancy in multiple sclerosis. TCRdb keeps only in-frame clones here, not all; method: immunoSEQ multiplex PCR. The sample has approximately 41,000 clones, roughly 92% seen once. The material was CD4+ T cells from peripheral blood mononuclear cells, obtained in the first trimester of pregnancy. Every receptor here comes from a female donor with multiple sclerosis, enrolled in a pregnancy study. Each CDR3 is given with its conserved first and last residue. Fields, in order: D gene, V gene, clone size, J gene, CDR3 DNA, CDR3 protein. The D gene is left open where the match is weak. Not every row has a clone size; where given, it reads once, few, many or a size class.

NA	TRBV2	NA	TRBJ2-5	TGTGCCAGCAGTGATTATCAAGAGACCCAGTACTTC	CASSDYQETQYF
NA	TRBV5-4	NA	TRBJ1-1	TGTGCCAGCAGCCCAGGGACTACGAACACTGAAGCTTTCTTT	CASSPGTTNTEAFF
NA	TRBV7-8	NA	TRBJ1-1	TGTGCCAGCAGCTTAGATCGTAAGTGGGGCCTGAACACTGAAGCTTTCTTT	CASSLDRKWGLNTEAFF
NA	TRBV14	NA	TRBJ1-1	TGTGCCAGCAGCCAAGACCAGAGGAGGAACACTGAAGCTTTCTTT	CASSQDQRRNTEAFF
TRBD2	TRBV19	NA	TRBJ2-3	TGTGCCAGTAGTATACGAGGGACTAGCGGGAGTGGAAATACGCAGTATTTT	CASSIRGTSGSGNTQYF
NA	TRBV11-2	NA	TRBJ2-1	TGTGCCAGCAGCTTAGCACAGGGCCCCTACAATGAGCAGTTCTTC	CASSLAQGPYNEQFF
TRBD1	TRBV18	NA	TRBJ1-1	TGTGCCAGCTCACCGACAGGGGGAATGAACACTGAAGCTTTCTTT	CASSPTGGMNTEAFF
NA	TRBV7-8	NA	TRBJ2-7	TGTGCCAGCAGCCCCTCGCAGACGGGATACGAGCAGTACTTC	CASSPSQTGYEQYF
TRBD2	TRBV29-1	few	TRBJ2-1	TGCAGCGTATCGACGGGACTAGCGGTCTACAATGAGCAGTTCTTC	CSVSTGLAVYNEQFF
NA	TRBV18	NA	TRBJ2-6	TGTGCCAGCTCCCCTGTTCTAACCTCTGGGGCCAACGTCCTGACTTTC	CASSPVLTSGANVLTF
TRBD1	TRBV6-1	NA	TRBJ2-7	TGTGCCAGCAGTGAAGGGGACAGACCCTCGCAGTACTTC	CASSEGDRPSQYF
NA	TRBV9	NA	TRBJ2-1	TGTGCCAGCAGCGTATCGACCCAAGGACAGCGGCAGTTCTTC	CASSVSTQGQRQFF
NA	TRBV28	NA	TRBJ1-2	TGTGCCAGCATTGGGGCACCTTCGAAAGGCTACACCTTC	CASIGAPSKGYTF
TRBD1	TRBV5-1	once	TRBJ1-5	TGCGCCAGCAGCTTGGGAGGGGGCCCTCTTGAGCCCCAGCATTTT	CASSLGGGPLEPQHF
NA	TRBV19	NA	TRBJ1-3	TGTGCCAGTAATTACGGGGGAGGAGGAAACACCATATATTTT	CASNYGGGGNTIYF
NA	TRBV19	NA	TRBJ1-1	TGTGCCAGTAGTATTAGGGGCAGGTCTGAAGCTTTCTTT	CASSIRGRSEAFF
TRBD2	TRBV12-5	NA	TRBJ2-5	TGTGCTAGTGGGGCGGGAGGGGGGGAGACCCAGTACTTC	CASGAGGGETQYF
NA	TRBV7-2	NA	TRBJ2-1	TGTGCCACTACCTGGGGCGGGACCTACAATGAGCAGTTCTTC	CATTWGGTYNEQFF
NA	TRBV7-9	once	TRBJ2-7	TGTGCCAGCAGCCCCACTGGAGCGGGCCCGACCTACGAGCAGTACTTC	CASSPTGAGPTYEQYF
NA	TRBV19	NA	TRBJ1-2	TGTGCCAGTATAATGAGAGTGGCTGGGGAGGCGTCCGGCTACACCTTC	CASIMRVAGEASGYTF
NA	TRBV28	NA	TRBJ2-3	TGTGCCAGCAGTTCTCGGACAGATTTCACAGATACGCAGTATTTT	CASSSRTDFTDTQYF
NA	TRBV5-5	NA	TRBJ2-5	TGTGCCAGCAGCTTGGTCAGTCCAGAGACCCAGTACTTC	CASSLVSPETQYF
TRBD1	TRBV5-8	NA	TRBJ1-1	TGTGCCAGCAGTGTCGAGGACAGGGCGGGAGTCGCTGAAGCTTTCTTT	CASSVEDRAGVAEAFF
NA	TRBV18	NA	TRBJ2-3	TGTGCCAGCTCACCATTCGGGGTCTCGTCCACAGATACGCAGTATTTT	CASSPFGVSSTDTQYF
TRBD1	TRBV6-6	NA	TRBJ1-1	TGTGCCAGCAGAGGAGGACAGGTGAACACTGAAGCTTTCTTT	CASRGGQVNTEAFF
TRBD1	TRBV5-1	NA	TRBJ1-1	TGCGCCAGTCGGACAGGGTCGGGGACAGAAGCTTTCTTT	CASRTGSGTEAFF
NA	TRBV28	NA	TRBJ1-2	TGTGCCAGCAGTTTAGGCAGGGGAGACTATGGCTACACCTTC	CASSLGRGDYGYTF
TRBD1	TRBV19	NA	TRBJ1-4	TGTGCCAGTAGCCTACAGGGGGCACATGAAAAACTGTTTTTT	CASSLQGAHEKLFF
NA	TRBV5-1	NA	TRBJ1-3	TGCGCCAGCAGCTTGGGTACAGTAGGAAACACCATATATTTT	CASSLGTVGNTIYF
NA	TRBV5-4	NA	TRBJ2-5	TGTGCCAGCAGCCCGGAGGTAGAGGTCCGGGAGACCCAGTACTTC	CASSPEVEVRETQYF
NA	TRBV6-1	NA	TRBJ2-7	TGTGCCAGCAGTGAAATAGGAGGGGTGCGGGCCCGCCGGGACGAGCAGTACTTC	CASSEIGGVRARRDEQYF
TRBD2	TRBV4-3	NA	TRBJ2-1	TGCGCCAGCAGCCAAGATCATCTAGCGGGAAGGGTAGGGCAGTTCTTC	CASSQDHLAGRVGQFF
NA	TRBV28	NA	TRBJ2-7	TGTGCCAGCAGTTTAGTCGGTAGTTCTGAGTACTTC	CASSLVGSSEYF
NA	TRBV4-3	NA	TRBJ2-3	TGCGCCAGCAGCCAAGAGAGGACAGTGGGGACAGATACGCAGTATTTT	CASSQERTVGTDTQYF
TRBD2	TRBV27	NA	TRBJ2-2	TGTGCCAGCAGTCCCCTTCAGCGGGAGGCCGGGGAGCTGTTTTTT	CASSPLQREAGELFF